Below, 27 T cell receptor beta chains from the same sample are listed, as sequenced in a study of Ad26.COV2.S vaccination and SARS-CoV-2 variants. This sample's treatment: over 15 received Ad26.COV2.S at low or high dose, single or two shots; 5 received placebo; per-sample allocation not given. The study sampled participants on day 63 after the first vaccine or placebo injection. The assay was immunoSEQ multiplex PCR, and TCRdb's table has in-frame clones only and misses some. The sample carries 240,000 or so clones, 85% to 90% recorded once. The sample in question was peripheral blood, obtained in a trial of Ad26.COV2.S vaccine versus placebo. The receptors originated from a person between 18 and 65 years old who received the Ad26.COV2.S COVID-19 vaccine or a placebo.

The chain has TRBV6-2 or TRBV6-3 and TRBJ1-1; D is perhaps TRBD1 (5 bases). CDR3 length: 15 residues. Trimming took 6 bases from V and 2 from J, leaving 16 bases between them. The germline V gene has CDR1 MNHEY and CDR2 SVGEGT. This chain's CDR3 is CASSHGRTPNTEAFF. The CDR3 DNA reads TGTGCCAGCAGCCACGGGCGGACACCTAACACTGAAGCTTTCTTT.

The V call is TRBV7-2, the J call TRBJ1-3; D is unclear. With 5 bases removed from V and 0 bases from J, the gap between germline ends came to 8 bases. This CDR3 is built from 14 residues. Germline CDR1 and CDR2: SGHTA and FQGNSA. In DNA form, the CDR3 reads TGTGCCAGCAGCGAACAGAGCTCTGGAAACACCATATATTTT. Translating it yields CASSEQSSGNTIYF.

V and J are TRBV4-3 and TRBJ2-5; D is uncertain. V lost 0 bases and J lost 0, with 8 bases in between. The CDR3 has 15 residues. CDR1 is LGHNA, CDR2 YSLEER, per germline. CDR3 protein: CASSQDLADQETQYF. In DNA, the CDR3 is TGCGCCAGCAGCCAAGATCTTGCTGACCAAGAGACCCAGTACTTC.

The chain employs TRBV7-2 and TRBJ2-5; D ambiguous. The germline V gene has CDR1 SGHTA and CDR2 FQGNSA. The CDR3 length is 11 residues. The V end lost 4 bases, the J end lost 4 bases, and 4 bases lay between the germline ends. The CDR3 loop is CASSSRETQYF. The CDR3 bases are TGTGCCAGCAGCTCTCGAGAGACCCAGTACTTC.

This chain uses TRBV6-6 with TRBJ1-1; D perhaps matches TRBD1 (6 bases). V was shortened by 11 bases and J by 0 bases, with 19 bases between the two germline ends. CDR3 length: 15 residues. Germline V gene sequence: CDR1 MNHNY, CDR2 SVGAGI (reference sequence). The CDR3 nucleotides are TGTGCCGTATCTGACAGGCGACACGTGAACACTGAAGCTTTCTTT. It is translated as CAVSDRRHVNTEAFF.

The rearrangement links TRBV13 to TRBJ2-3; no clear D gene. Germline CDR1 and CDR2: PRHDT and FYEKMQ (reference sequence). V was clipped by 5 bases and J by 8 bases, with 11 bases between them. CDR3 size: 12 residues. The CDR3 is CASSVSFGTQYF. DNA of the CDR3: TGTGCCAGCAGCGTGAGTTTTGGTACGCAGTATTTT. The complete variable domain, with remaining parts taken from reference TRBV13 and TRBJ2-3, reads AAGVIQSPRHLIKEKRETATLKCYPIPRHDTVYWYQQGPGQDPQFLISFYEKMQSDKGSIPDRFSAQQFSDYHSELNMSSLELGDSALYFCASSVSFGTQYFGPGTRLTVL.

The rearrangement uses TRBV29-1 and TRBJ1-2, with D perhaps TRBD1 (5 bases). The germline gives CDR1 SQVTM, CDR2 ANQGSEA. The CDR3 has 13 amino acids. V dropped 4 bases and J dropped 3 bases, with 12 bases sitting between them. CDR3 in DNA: TGCAGCGTTGTATCGGACAAATACTATGGCTACACCTTC. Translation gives CSVVSDKYYGYTF. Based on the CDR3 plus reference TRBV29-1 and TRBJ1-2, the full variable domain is SAVISQKPSRDICQRGTSLTIQCQVDSQVTMMFWYRQQPGQSLTLIATANQGSEATYESGFVIDKFPISRPNLTFSTLTVSNMSPEDSSIYLCSVVSDKYYGYTFGSGTRLTVV.

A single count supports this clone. This chain's CDR3 is CASKLSNTGELFF. CDR3 bases: TGCGCCAGCAAGCTCTCGAACACCGGGGAGCTGTTTTTT. The chain combines TRBV5-1 with TRBJ2-2, with unresolved D. The ends were cut back, 6 bases at V and 0 bases at J, with 6 bases in the middle. There are 13 residues in the CDR3. Germline V lookup: CDR1 SGHRS, CDR2 YFSETQ.

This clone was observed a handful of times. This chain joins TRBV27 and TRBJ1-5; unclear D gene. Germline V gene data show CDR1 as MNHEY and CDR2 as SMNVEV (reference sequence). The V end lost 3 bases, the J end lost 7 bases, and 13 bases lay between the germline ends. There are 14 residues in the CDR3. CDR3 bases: TGTGCCAGCAGTTTCGCGGGAATTGGCCAGCCCCAGCATTTT. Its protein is CASSFAGIGQPQHF.

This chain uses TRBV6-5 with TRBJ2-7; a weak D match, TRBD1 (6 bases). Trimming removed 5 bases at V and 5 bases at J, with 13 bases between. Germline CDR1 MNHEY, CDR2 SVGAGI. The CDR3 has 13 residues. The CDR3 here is CASSPGTLDEQYF. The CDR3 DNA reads TGTGCCAGCAGTCCCGGGACACTCGACGAGCAGTACTTC.

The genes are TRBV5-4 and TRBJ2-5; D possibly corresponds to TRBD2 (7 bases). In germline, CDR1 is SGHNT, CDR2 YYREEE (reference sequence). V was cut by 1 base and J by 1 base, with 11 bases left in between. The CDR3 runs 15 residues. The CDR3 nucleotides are TGTGCCAGCAGCTTGCGGGGGGCCACCCAAGAGACCCAGTACTTC. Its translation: CASSLRGATQETQYF.

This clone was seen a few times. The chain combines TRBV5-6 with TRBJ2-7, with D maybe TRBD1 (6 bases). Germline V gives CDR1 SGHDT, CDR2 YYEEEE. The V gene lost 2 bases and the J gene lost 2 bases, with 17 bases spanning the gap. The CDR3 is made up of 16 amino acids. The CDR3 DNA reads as TGTGCCAGCAGCTTCTGGCATGGGGCAGGGGCCTACGAGCAGTACTTC. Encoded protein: CASSFWHGAGAYEQYF.

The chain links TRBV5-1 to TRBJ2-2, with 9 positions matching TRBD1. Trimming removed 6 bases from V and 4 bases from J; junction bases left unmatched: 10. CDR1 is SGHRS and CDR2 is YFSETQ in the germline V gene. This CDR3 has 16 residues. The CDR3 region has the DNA TGCGCCAGCACTCTCTCCGGGACAGGGTCCACCGGGGAGCTGTTTTTT. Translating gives CASTLSGTGSTGELFF.

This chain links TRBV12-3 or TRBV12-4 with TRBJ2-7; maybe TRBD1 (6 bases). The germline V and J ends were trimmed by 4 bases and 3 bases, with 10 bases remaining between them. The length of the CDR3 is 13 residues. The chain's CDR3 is CASSYRDRYEQYF. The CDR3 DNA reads TGTGCCAGCAGTTACAGGGACCGCTACGAGCAGTACTTC.

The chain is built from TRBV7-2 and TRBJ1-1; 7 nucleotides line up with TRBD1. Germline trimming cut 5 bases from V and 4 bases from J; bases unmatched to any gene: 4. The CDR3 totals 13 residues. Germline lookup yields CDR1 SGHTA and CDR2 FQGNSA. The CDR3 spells CASSNRGPTEAFF. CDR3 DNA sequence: TGTGCCAGCAGCAACAGGGGACCCACTGAAGCTTTCTTT.

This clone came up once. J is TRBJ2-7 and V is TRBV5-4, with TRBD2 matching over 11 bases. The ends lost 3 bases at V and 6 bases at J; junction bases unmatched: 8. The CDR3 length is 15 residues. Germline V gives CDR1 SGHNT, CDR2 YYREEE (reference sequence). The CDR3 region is CASSSLAGGPLEQYF. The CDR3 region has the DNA TGTGCCAGCAGCTCCCTAGCGGGGGGCCCCCTCGAGCAGTACTTC.

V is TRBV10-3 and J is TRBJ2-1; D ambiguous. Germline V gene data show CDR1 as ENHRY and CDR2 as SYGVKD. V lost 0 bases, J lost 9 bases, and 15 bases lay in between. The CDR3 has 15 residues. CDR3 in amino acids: CAISESSISTGEQFF. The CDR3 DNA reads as TGTGCCATCAGTGAGTCAAGTATTTCTACGGGTGAGCAGTTCTTC.

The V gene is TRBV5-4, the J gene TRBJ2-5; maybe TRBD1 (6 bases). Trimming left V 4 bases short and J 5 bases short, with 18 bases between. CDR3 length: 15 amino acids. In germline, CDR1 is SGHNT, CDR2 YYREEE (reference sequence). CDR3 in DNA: TGTGCCAGCAGCCCGAAGTTGGGACATCAGGAGACCCAGTACTTC. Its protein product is CASSPKLGHQETQYF.

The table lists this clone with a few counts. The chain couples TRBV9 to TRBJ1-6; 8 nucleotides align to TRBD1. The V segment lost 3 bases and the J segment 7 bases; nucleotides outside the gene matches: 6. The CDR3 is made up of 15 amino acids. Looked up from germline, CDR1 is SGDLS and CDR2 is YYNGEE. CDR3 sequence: CASSEQGVRNSPLHF. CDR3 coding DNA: TGTGCCAGCAGCGAACAGGGGGTGCGGAATTCACCCCTCCACTTT.

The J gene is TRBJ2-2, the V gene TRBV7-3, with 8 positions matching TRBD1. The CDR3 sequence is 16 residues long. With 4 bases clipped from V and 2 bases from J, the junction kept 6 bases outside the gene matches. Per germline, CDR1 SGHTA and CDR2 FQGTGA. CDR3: CASSSQGAHNTGELFF. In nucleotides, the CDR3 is TGTGCCAGCAGCTCGCAGGGGGCGCATAACACCGGGGAGCTGTTTTTT.

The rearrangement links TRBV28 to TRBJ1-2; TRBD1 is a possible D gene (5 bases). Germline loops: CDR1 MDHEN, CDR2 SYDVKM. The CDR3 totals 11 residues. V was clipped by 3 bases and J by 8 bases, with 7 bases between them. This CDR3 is CASSLGPGYTF. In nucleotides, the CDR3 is TGTGCCAGCAGTTTGGGGCCGGGCTACACCTTC.

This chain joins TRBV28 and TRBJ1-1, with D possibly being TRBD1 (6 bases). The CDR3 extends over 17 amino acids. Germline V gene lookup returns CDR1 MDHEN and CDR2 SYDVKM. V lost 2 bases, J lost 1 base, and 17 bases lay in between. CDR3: CASSLPRGGGRNTEAFF. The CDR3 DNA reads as TGTGCCAGCAGTTTACCTAGGGGAGGGGGAAGGAACACTGAAGCTTTCTTT.

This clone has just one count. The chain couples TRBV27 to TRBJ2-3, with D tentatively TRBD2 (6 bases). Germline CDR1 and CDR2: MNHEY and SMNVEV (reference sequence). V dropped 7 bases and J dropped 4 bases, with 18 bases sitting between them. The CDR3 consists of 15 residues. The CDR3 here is CASKNAGSKADTQYF. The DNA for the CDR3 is TGTGCCAGCAAGAACGCGGGGTCTAAGGCAGATACGCAGTATTTT.

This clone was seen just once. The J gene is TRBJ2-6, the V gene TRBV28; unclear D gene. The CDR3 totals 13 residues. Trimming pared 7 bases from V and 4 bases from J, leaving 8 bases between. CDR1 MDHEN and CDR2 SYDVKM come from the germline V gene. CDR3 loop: CASTNAGANVLTF. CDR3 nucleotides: TGTGCCAGCACTAACGCGGGGGCCAACGTCCTGACTTTC.

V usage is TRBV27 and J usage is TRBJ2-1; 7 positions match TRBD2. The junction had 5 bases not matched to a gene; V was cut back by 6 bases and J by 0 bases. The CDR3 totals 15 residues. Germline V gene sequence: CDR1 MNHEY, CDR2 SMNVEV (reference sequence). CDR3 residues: CASRGGRSSYNEQFF. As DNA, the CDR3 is TGTGCCAGCAGAGGCGGGAGAAGCTCCTACAATGAGCAGTTCTTC.

CDR3 region: CASAARAGGADTQYF. CDR3 DNA: TGTGCCAGTGCGGCTCGGGCAGGGGGCGCAGATACGCAGTATTTT. V gene TRBV3-1 (or the pseudogene TRBV3-2) combines with J gene TRBJ2-3, with 8 bases matching TRBD1. Germline assignment: CDR1 LGHDT and CDR2 YNNKEL (reference sequence). The CDR3 is 15 residues long. J lost 4 bases, V lost 9 bases, and 12 bases had no gene match.

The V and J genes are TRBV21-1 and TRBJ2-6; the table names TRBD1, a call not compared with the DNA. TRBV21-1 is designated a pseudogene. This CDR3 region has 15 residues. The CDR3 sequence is CASSKDSWSSWVLTF. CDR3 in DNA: TGTGCCAGCAGCAAAGACAGTTGGTCTTCGTGGGTCCTGACTTTC.